These 32 T cell receptor beta chains were all obtained from the same sample, sequenced in a study of blood T cell repertoires in COVID-19. The repertoire was sequenced with immunoSEQ multiplex PCR; TCRdb's copy has only in-frame clones and lacks some. The sample shows about 60,000 clones, around 79% of them seen only once. What was sequenced was peripheral blood. The receptors shown here come from a human donor in a cohort sampled during active COVID-19.

V usage is TRBV5-1 and J usage is TRBJ2-3; 9 bases are a match to TRBD2. With V trimmed by 6 bases and J by 1 base, 3 bases remained unmatched. This CDR3 is built from 14 residues. Germline V gives CDR1 SGHRS, CDR2 YFSETQ. CDR3 sequence reads: CASNLAGGTDTQYF. For the CDR3, the DNA is TGCGCCAGCAACTTAGCGGGGGGCACAGATACGCAGTATTTT. Full variable domain (outside the CDR3, taken from reference TRBV5-1 and TRBJ2-3): KAGVTQTPRYLIKTRGQQVTLSCSPISGHRSVSWYQQTPGQGLQFLFEYFSETQRNKGNFPGRFSGRQFSNSRSEMNVSTLELGDSALYLCASNLAGGTDTQYFGPGTRLTVL.

The chain is built from TRBV28 and TRBJ1-6; D unresolved. The CDR3 consists of 12 residues. The germline V gene encodes CDR1 MDHEN and CDR2 SYDVKM. As DNA, the CDR3 is TGTGCTCTAGGTAGTCCGGCTTCACCCCTCCACTTT. Translation gives CALGSPASPLHF.

The CDR3 nucleotides are TGTGCCAGCAGTCGCCGGGACAGGGGGAACTACGAGCAGTACTTC. As protein: CASSRRDRGNYEQYF. The rearrangement joins TRBV6-2 or TRBV6-3 to TRBJ2-7, with 11 bases aligning to TRBD1. CDR3 length equals 15 residues. J gave up 3 bases and V 5 bases, and 6 bases lay outside the gene matches. Germline CDR1 MNHEY, CDR2 SVGEGT.

This chain joins TRBV18 and TRBJ1-4; 7 bases line up with TRBD1. This CDR3 region has 16 residues. Germline CDR1 KGHSH, CDR2 LQKENI. Germline trimming cut 6 bases from V and 0 bases from J; bases unmatched to any gene: 7. DNA of the CDR3: TGTGCCAGCTCCCGGGACAGCCTTTCAACTAATGAAAAACTGTTTTTT. This sequence encodes CASSRDSLSTNEKLFF.

CDR3 loop: CASSYDRGNSPLHF. Written as DNA, the CDR3 is TGTGCCAGCAGTTACGACAGGGGTAATTCACCCCTCCACTTT. This rearrangement joins TRBV6-6 to TRBJ1-6; TRBD1 matches 8 bases. Germline-derived CDR1 and CDR2 are MNHNY and SVGAGI (reference sequence). CDR3 length equals 14 residues. V was pared by 2 bases and J by 6 bases, with 0 bases of the junction left unmatched.

The gene calls are TRBV15 and TRBJ2-2, with 7 bases fitting TRBD1. V shed 3 bases and J 6 bases; nucleotides not matched to a gene: 4. CDR1 and CDR2 from the germline V gene are LNHNV and YYDKDF (reference sequence). The CDR3 spans 14 residues. The DNA of the CDR3 is TGTGCCACCAGCAGTGGCCAGGGGGCCGGGGAGCTGTTTTTT. This encodes CATSSGQGAGELFF.

V is TRBV5-6 and J is TRBJ2-7, with TRBD2 matching 13 bases. V gave up 3 bases and J gave up 6 bases; unmatched junction bases: 6. CDR3 size: 15 residues. Germline CDR1 SGHDT, CDR2 YYEEEE. In nucleotides, the CDR3 is TGTGCCAGCAGCTCCGGACTAGCGGGAGATGGCGAGCAGTACTTC. The encoded protein is CASSSGLAGDGEQYF.

The chain combines TRBV6-5 with TRBJ2-2, with D unresolved. V gave up 5 bases and J gave up 7 bases, with 5 bases separating them. The CDR3 runs to 11 residues. Germline lookup yields CDR1 MNHEY and CDR2 SVGAGI. CDR3 amino acids: CASSSSGELFF. As DNA, the CDR3 is TGTGCCAGCAGTAGTAGCGGGGAGCTGTTTTTT.

The chain uses TRBV18 and TRBJ2-4; D unresolved. V lost 3 bases and J lost 9, with 3 bases in between. CDR1 is KGHSH and CDR2 is LQKENI in the germline V gene. CDR3 size: 10 residues. The CDR3 bases are TGTGCCAGCTCACCTCTCATTCAGTACTTC. Translating gives CASSPLIQYF.

The V call is TRBV27, the J call TRBJ1-6; 7 bases fit TRBD1. This CDR3 comprises 17 residues. The germline CDR1 and CDR2 sequences are MNHEY and SMNVEV (reference sequence). V trimming: 0 bases; J trimming: 7 bases; junction bases outside the gene matches: 9. CDR3 in DNA: TGTGCCAGCAGTTTATCGGGACAGCAGGGCCGAAATTCACCCCTCCACTTT. Translation gives CASSLSGQQGRNSPLHF.

This sequence joins TRBV2 and TRBJ2-2; D perhaps matches TRBD2 (6 bases). Trimming took off 6 bases at V and 3 bases at J, with 20 bases between the two ends. Per germline, CDR1 SNHLY and CDR2 FYNNEI. The CDR3 runs 17 residues. The CDR3: CASRGSLTGVYTGELFF. DNA for the CDR3: TGTGCCAGCAGGGGTAGTTTGACGGGAGTATACACCGGGGAGCTGTTTTTT.

The rearrangement uses TRBV12-3 or TRBV12-4 and TRBJ2-2, with D possibly matching TRBD1 (6 bases). CDR3 length: 12 residues. The ends were cut back, 6 bases at V and 6 bases at J, with 8 bases in the middle. For the CDR3, the DNA is TGTGCCAGCAGCAGGGGCTCCGGGGAGCTGTTTTTT. It yields the protein CASSRGSGELFF.

The rearrangement uses TRBV6-4 and TRBJ2-3; TRBD2 aligns across 9 bases. Germline V gene data show CDR1 as MRHNA and CDR2 as SNTAGT. V trimming: 6 bases; J trimming: 0 bases; junction bases outside the gene matches: 4. The CDR3 spans 15 residues. The chain's CDR3 is CASSPTSGSTDTQYF. In DNA form, the CDR3 reads TGTGCCAGCAGCCCTACTAGCGGGAGCACAGATACGCAGTATTTT.

The genes are TRBV4-1 and TRBJ2-1; TRBD2 matches 15 bases. The CDR3 has 19 amino acids. In germline, CDR1 is MGHRA, CDR2 YSYEKL. The V segment lost 3 bases and the J segment 0 bases; nucleotides outside the gene matches: 6. Written as DNA, the CDR3 is TGCGCCAGCAGCCATCCGGGACTAGCGGGAGGAAGCTCCTACAATGAGCAGTTCTTC. This encodes CASSHPGLAGGSSYNEQFF.

This clone appeared once. The chain employs TRBV2 and TRBJ2-3, with 9 positions matching TRBD2. Germline V lookup: CDR1 SNHLY, CDR2 FYNNEI. The V and J ends lost 3 bases and 2 bases, in that order; junction bases with no gene match: 6. The CDR3 totals 16 residues. CDR3 residues: CASSDQAGGSTDTQYF. In DNA, the CDR3 is TGTGCCAGCAGTGACCAAGCGGGAGGCTCCACAGATACGCAGTATTTT.

Many counts were recorded for this clone. The CDR3 loop is CASSSRGVSNEKLFF. CDR3 nucleotides: TGTGCCAGCAGCAGCAGGGGGGTCTCTAATGAAAAACTGTTTTTT. J is TRBJ1-4 and V is TRBV6-6; 7 bases line up with TRBD1. Germline V gene data show CDR1 as MNHNY and CDR2 as SVGAGI (reference sequence). The CDR3 totals 15 residues. V gave up 6 bases and J gave up 3 bases; unmatched junction bases: 7.

The V call is TRBV28, the J call TRBJ2-1; 8 positions agree with TRBD2. V shed 6 bases and J 3 bases; nucleotides not matched to a gene: 7. CDR1 is MDHEN, CDR2 SYDVKM, per germline. The CDR3 is 15 amino acids. CDR3 sequence reads: CASSQTSVGYNEQFF. The CDR3 DNA reads TGTGCCAGCAGCCAGACTAGCGTAGGCTACAATGAGCAGTTCTTC.

The chain joins TRBV10-3 to TRBJ2-7, with 12 positions matching TRBD2. CDR1 is ENHRY, CDR2 SYGVKD, per germline. J was trimmed by 5 bases and V by 6 bases; bases with no gene match: 8. This CDR3 contains 15 residues. This chain's CDR3 is CAIRTTSGRVNEQYF. Here the CDR3 DNA reads TGTGCCATCAGGACGACTAGCGGGAGAGTAAACGAGCAGTACTTC.

The chain couples TRBV20-1 to TRBJ2-7, with TRBD2 identical over 12 bases. The CDR3 contains 16 residues. From germline, CDR1 is DFQATT and CDR2 SNEGSKA (reference sequence). The ends lost 3 bases at V and 2 bases at J; junction bases unmatched: 8. The CDR3 loop reads CSASKTSSGRAYEQYF. DNA for the CDR3: TGCAGTGCTAGTAAAACCTCTAGCGGGAGGGCCTACGAGCAGTACTTC.

This clone showed up just once. This chain uses TRBV9 with TRBJ2-5; 7 bases are a match to TRBD1. The germline CDR1 and CDR2 sequences are SGDLS and YYNGEE. The trim removed 1 base at V and 5 bases at J, leaving 8 bases unmatched. The CDR3 extends over 15 amino acids. DNA of the CDR3: TGTGCCAGCAGCGTATACCAGGGGGTTGGGGAGACCCAGTACTTC. Translating gives CASSVYQGVGETQYF.

The rearrangement uses TRBV28 and TRBJ2-7, with 10 bases aligning to TRBD1. The CDR3 covers 14 residues. The germline V gene encodes CDR1 MDHEN and CDR2 SYDVKM. The V segment lost 6 bases and the J segment 4 bases; nucleotides outside the gene matches: 6. The CDR3 DNA sequence: TGTGCCAGCAGGACGGGACAGGGGATATACGAGCAGTACTTC. Protein sequence: CASRTGQGIYEQYF.

The chain joins TRBV6-2 or TRBV6-3 to TRBJ2-3; 8 positions agree with TRBD2. This CDR3 region has 14 residues. V shed 5 bases and J 4 bases; nucleotides not matched to a gene: 5. Germline loops: CDR1 MNHEY, CDR2 SVGEGT. For the CDR3, the DNA is TGTGCCAGCAGTACGGGACTAGGAGCAGATACGCAGTATTTT. Protein product: CASSTGLGADTQYF.

At least ten counts were recorded for this clone. This chain connects TRBV5-1 to TRBJ2-3, with 7 bases identical to TRBD1. With V trimmed by 2 bases and J by 3 bases, 12 bases remained unmatched. Per the germline V gene, CDR1 is SGHRS and CDR2 is YFSETQ. The CDR3 consists of 17 residues. CDR3 DNA: TGCGCCAGCAGCTTAGGCCGGGTACAGGGGTGGACAGATACGCAGTATTTT. This translates into CASSLGRVQGWTDTQYF.

The chain links TRBV7-2 to TRBJ2-1; D not resolved. The V end lost 0 bases, the J end lost 8 bases, and 14 bases lay between the germline ends. The CDR3 sequence is 15 residues long. CDR1 is SGHTA, CDR2 FQGNSA, per germline. The CDR3: CASSLALVTNDEQFF. Here the CDR3 DNA reads TGTGCCAGCAGCTTAGCGTTAGTTACCAACGATGAGCAGTTCTTC.

V is TRBV20-1 and J is TRBJ2-1, with D possibly TRBD2 on 6 matching bases. The V gene lost 3 bases and the J gene lost 8 bases, with 8 bases spanning the gap. CDR1 DFQATT and CDR2 SNEGSKA come from the germline V gene (reference sequence). The length of the CDR3 is 11 residues. CDR3 bases: TGCAGTGCTAGTTGGGACTATGAGCAGTTCTTC. This translates into CSASWDYEQFF.

The J gene is TRBJ2-2, the V gene TRBV2, with 11 positions matching TRBD2. CDR1 SNHLY and CDR2 FYNNEI come from the germline V gene. V shed 7 bases, J shed 7 bases, and the junction held 11 bases outside the gene matches. This CDR3 has 16 amino acids. The CDR3 loop reads CASTSTSGSFFGELFF. As DNA, the CDR3 is TGTGCCAGCACCTCAACTAGCGGGAGTTTTTTCGGGGAGCTGTTTTTT.

CDR3 sequence (DNA): TGTGCCAGCGGACCGGGACACCTCTACGAGCAGTACTTC. This translates into CASGPGHLYEQYF. This rearrangement joins TRBV2 to TRBJ2-7; tentatively, D is TRBD1 (6 bases). The CDR3 has 13 amino acids. V was shortened by 8 bases and J by 3 bases, with 14 bases between the two germline ends. Germline CDR1 SNHLY, CDR2 FYNNEI. The full variable domain, its missing parts supplied by reference TRBV2 and TRBJ2-7, is EPEVTQTPSHQVTQMGQEVILRCVPISNHLYFYWYRQILGQKVEFLVSFYNNEISEKSEIFDDQFSVERPDGSNFTLKIRSTKLEDSAMYFCASGPGHLYEQYFGPGTRLTVT.

The V gene is TRBV2, the J gene TRBJ2-7; 9 bases align to TRBD1. J gave up 6 bases and V 5 bases, and 5 bases lay outside the gene matches. The CDR3 totals 13 residues. Per the germline V gene, CDR1 is SNHLY and CDR2 is FYNNEI. As DNA, the CDR3 is TGTGCCAGCAGTTGGGGACAGGGAGCCGAGCAGTACTTC. Its translation: CASSWGQGAEQYF.

This chain uses TRBV6-2 or TRBV6-3 with TRBJ2-7, with a possible D match to TRBD2 (6 bases). The length of the CDR3 is 16 residues. V lost 3 bases, J lost 1 base, and 16 bases lay in between. The germline V gene encodes CDR1 MNHEY and CDR2 SVGEGT. DNA for the CDR3: TGTGCCAGCAGTTATGTCCCGGCTAGCGCTTCCTACGAGCAGTACTTC. This translates into CASSYVPASASYEQYF.

This chain connects TRBV6-2 or TRBV6-3 to TRBJ2-1, with a weak D call TRBD1 (5 bases). Deletions cut 2 bases from V and 2 bases from J, with 10 bases between. CDR1 MNHEY and CDR2 SVGEGT come from the germline V gene. CDR3 length: 15 amino acids. As DNA, the CDR3 is TGTGCCAGCAGTTACCAGGGCTCGGCCTACAATGAGCAGTTCTTC. Translated: CASSYQGSAYNEQFF.

The chain couples TRBV24-1 to TRBJ2-1; TRBD1 might be the D (6 bases). Deletions cut 3 bases from V and 8 bases from J, with 22 bases between. This CDR3 spans 17 amino acids. Germline values: CDR1 KGHDR, CDR2 SFDVKD. Here the CDR3 reads CATSDPGSPLEGDEQFF. CDR3 DNA sequence: TGTGCCACCAGTGATCCCGGTTCTCCCTTAGAGGGGGATGAGCAGTTCTTC.

Only a few counts were recorded for this clone. The chain uses TRBV29-1 and TRBJ2-7; TRBD1 is a possible D gene (6 bases). CDR1 SQVTM and CDR2 ANQGSEA come from the germline V gene. The CDR3 consists of 16 residues. Trimming took 4 bases from V and 0 from J, leaving 19 bases between them. CDR3 loop: CSVVPPTTGGSYEQYF. Here the CDR3 DNA reads TGCAGCGTTGTTCCGCCTACGACAGGTGGCTCCTACGAGCAGTACTTC.